This is a list of T cell receptor beta chains from one sample in a study of identifying expanded T cells in peripheral blood. The assay was immunoSEQ multiplex PCR, and TCRdb's table has in-frame clones only and misses some. Among about 130,000 clones listed, about 88% were seen once. Sequencing used blood. These receptors all come from a person aged 18 to 75 in good health. Each CDR3 is given with its conserved first and last residue. The D gene is left open where the match is weak. Expanded clones get a size class; other rows say once, few or many, or leave the size out.

17 TRBJ2-1 - TRBD2 TRBV28 TGTGCCAGCAGTTTGATAGCGGGGGGGACTCCTACATATGAGCAGTTCTTC CASSLIAGGTPTYEQFF
15 TRBJ2-7 - TRBD2 TRBV18 TGTGCCAGCTCACCACCGGGGCGGGGGGGATACGAGCAGTACTTC CASSPPGRGGYEQYF
18 TRBJ1-1 - TRBD1 TRBV6-4 TGTGCCAGCACCCGAGCCGGGGGACAGCCCCTCTTGAACACTGAAGCTTTCTTT CASTRAGGQPLLNTEAFF
14 TRBJ1-2 once - TRBV2 TGTGCCAGCAGTGAGAGGGCTACTAACTATGGCTACACCTTC CASSERATNYGYTF
13 TRBJ1-1 - - TRBV28 TGTGCCAGCAGTCCCCGGGGGGGCACTGAAGCTTTCTTT CASSPRGGTEAFF
15 TRBJ2-5 few - TRBV5-1 TGCGCCAGCAGCTTGACAGGACACGGGCAGGAGACCCAGTACTTC CASSLTGHGQETQYF
14 TRBJ1-3 - - TRBV10-3 TGTGCCATCAGTAAACCGGACTCTGGAAACACCATATATTTT CAISKPDSGNTIYF
13 TRBJ1-5 - - TRBV29-1 TGCAGCGTCCAACAGGCCCGCAATCAGCCCCAGCATTTT CSVQQARNQPQHF
13 TRBJ2-7 - TRBD1 TRBV11-2 TGTGCCAGCAGCTTACTCCGACAGGGCGTGCAGTACTTC CASSLLRQGVQYF
13 TRBJ1-1 - - TRBV9 TGTGCCAGCAGCGTCCTACAGAACACTGAAGCTTTCTTT CASSVLQNTEAFF
14 TRBJ1-6 few - TRBV9 TGTGCCAGCAGCACTGGGGAGGGTAATTCACCCCTCCACTTT CASSTGEGNSPLHF
13 TRBJ1-5 - - TRBV2 TGTGCCAGCAAACAGGCGGTCGGTCAGCCCCAGCATTTT CASKQAVGQPQHF
14 TRBJ1-2 - - TRBV7-2 TGTGCCAGCAGCCTAACCCAGAGGGCGGATGGCTACACCTTC CASSLTQRADGYTF
13 TRBJ1-5 - - TRBV7-2 TGTGCCAGCAGCGATACAGGGTATCAGCCCCAGCATTTT CASSDTGYQPQHF
16 TRBJ2-1 - TRBD1 TRBV4-2 TGTGCCAGCAGCCAAGCGTCGGGACAGGTTATTTATGAGCAGTTCTTC CASSQASGQVIYEQFF
14 TRBJ1-5 - - TRBV7-2 TGTGCCAGCAGCTTAGACAGGGGCAATCAGCCCCAGCATTTT CASSLDRGNQPQHF
14 TRBJ2-7 - - TRBV7-3 TGTGCCAGCAGCCCCTCAGGGGTGGGCGGCGAGCAGTACTTC CASSPSGVGGEQYF
15 TRBJ1-2 once - TRBV28 TGTGCCAGCAGGAGCGACAGATTTCCTAACTATGGCTACACCTTC CASRSDRFPNYGYTF
13 TRBJ1-1 - - TRBV10-3 TGTGCCATCACTCATACCGAATTGACTGAAGCTTTCTTT CAITHTELTEAFF
14 TRBJ2-2 - - TRBV10-3 TGTGCCATCAGTGATGAGAGGGACACCGGGGAGCTGTTTTTT CAISDERDTGELFF
15 TRBJ2-3 - TRBD2 TRBV5-1 TGCGCCAGCAGCTTAGGGACTAGCGGCGCAGATACGCAGTATTTT CASSLGTSGADTQYF
16 TRBJ2-7 - - TRBV11-1 TGTGCCAGCAGCCCCAAGGGGACCGCGAACTCCTACGAGCAGTACTTC CASSPKGTANSYEQYF
14 TRBJ2-1 - - TRBV7-3 TGTGCCAGCAGCCAAATCGCCCAGACCAATGAGCAGTTCTTC CASSQIAQTNEQFF
13 TRBJ1-1 - - TRBV4-3 TGCGCCAGCAGCCGAATCATGAACACTGAAGCTTTCTTT CASSRIMNTEAFF
13 TRBJ1-2 - TRBD1 TRBV6-4 TGTGCCAGCAGCGGGGGACAGAACTATGGCTACACCTTC CASSGGQNYGYTF
14 TRBJ1-4 - - TRBV5-1 TGCGCCAGCAGCTTGGGACAATATAATGAAAAACTGTTTTTT CASSLGQYNEKLFF
15 TRBJ2-7 - TRBD1 TRBV27 TGTGCCAGCAGTTTCGGACAGGGATACTCCACCGAGCAGTACTTC CASSFGQGYSTEQYF
15 TRBJ2-7 - TRBD1 TRBV4-1 TGCGCCAGCAGCCAAGATCCGGGACAGGGGGACGAGCAGTACTTC CASSQDPGQGDEQYF
15 TRBJ2-1 - - TRBV9 TGTGCCAGCAGCGCACCACCAGGGGGGGCAAATGAGCAGTTCTTC CASSAPPGGANEQFF
13 TRBJ1-1 - - TRBV2 TGTGCCGGCCGAAGGACCCTTAGCACTGAAGCTTTCTTT CAGRRTLSTEAFF
14 TRBJ1-4 - - TRBV30 TGTGCCTGGAGTCCTACAGGGTTGGGCGAAAAACTGTTTTTT CAWSPTGLGEKLFF
11 TRBJ1-2 - - TRBV20-1 TGCAGTGCTAGAGTGGACTATGGCTACACCTTC CSARVDYGYTF
17 TRBJ1-4 - - TRBV6-1 TGTGCCAGCAGTGAATGGGGGTCAGAAGTGGCTAATGAAAAACTGTTTTTT CASSEWGSEVANEKLFF
16 TRBJ2-7 - - TRBV7-8 TGTGCCAGCAGCTCCGAGTTGGGAGACCCGGGCTACGAGCAGTACTTC CASSSELGDPGYEQYF
14 TRBJ1-6 once - TRBV6-6 TGTGCCAGCAGTTACGGGGCCTATAATTCACCCCTCCACTTT CASSYGAYNSPLHF
14 TRBJ2-5 - - TRBV18 TGTGCCAGCTCACCAAGCATCAGGGAAGAGACCCAGTACTTC CASSPSIREETQYF
13 TRBJ1-2 - TRBD1 TRBV6-5 TGTGCCAGCAAATCGGGACAGGGTGTTGGCTACACCTTC CASKSGQGVGYTF
16 TRBJ1-2 - TRBD1 TRBV5-1 TGCGCCAGCAGCTCGACGACAGGGTACGGGAGCTATGGCTACACCTTC CASSSTTGYGSYGYTF
15 TRBJ2-5 - TRBD2 TRBV7-3 TGTGCCAGCAGCCCGAGCGGGGGGGCCGAGGAGACCCAGTACTTC CASSPSGGAEETQYF
11 TRBJ1-2 - - TRBV7-9 TGTGCCAGCAGCCAAACGTATGGCTACACCTTC CASSQTYGYTF
12 TRBJ2-5 - - TRBV30 TGTGCCTGGGAGACGTCGCAAGAGACCCAGTACTTC CAWETSQETQYF
13 TRBJ1-2 - - TRBV6-1 TGTGCCAGCACTGACAGGACTAACTATGGCTACACCTTC CASTDRTNYGYTF
11 TRBJ2-1 - - TRBV5-1 TGCGCCAGCAGCGCCGGGACAAGGCAGTTCTTC CASSAGTRQFF
14 TRBJ1-5 - TRBD1 TRBV7-2 TGTGCCAGCAGTCAAGGACAGGGGAATCAGCCCCAGCATTTT CASSQGQGNQPQHF
14 TRBJ2-7 - - TRBV6-5 TGTGCCAGCAGAAACGGGGACATAGAATACGAGCAGTACTTC CASRNGDIEYEQYF
15 TRBJ1-1 - - TRBV5-1 TGCGCCAGCAGCTCGGTAGCCGGGGGCGGAACTGAAGCTTTCTTT CASSSVAGGGTEAFF
14 TRBJ2-5 - - TRBV29-1 TGCAGCGCCGGGGGTGGACTCCTGGGGGAGACCCAGTACTTC CSAGGGLLGETQYF
15 TRBJ1-2 - - TRBV6-5 TGTGCCAGCAGTACCGACGGGGGGCGGAACGGTGGCTACACCTTC CASSTDGGRNGGYTF
16 TRBJ2-1 - TRBD2 TRBV9 TGTGCCAGCAGTAGAGGCGGGTTAGCGGGTTACAATGAGCAGTTCTTC CASSRGGLAGYNEQFF
14 TRBJ2-7 - TRBD1 TRBV7-2 TGTGCCAGCAGCCTCTCAGGGGGCAGCGACGAGCAGTACTTC CASSLSGGSDEQYF
11 TRBJ2-7 - TRBD2 TRBV20-1 TGCAGTGCTCCACTAGCGGCTACGCAGTACTTC CSAPLAATQYF
16 TRBJ2-7 - TRBD1 TRBV6-1 TGTGCCAGCAGTGAATACGGGACAGGGGGCGTCTACGAGCAGTACTTC CASSEYGTGGVYEQYF
13 TRBJ2-3 - - TRBV19 TGTGCCAGTTGGGACTCTGACACAGATACGCAGTATTTT CASWDSDTDTQYF
14 TRBJ2-2 few - TRBV18 TGTGCCAGCTCACCATACCCGAACACCGGGGAGCTGTTTTTT CASSPYPNTGELFF
15 TRBJ2-1 - - TRBV4-3 TGCGCCAGCAGCCAAGCCATAGGTCGGCGGGGCGAGCAGTTCTTC CASSQAIGRRGEQFF
15 TRBJ2-3 - TRBD2 TRBV7-3 TGTGCCAGCAGCTTGCTAGCGGGAGTGACAGATACGCAGTATTTT CASSLLAGVTDTQYF
15 TRBJ2-5 - TRBD1 TRBV28 TGTGCCAGCAGTCTCCCGGGACAGGGTTTTGGGACCCAGTACTTC CASSLPGQGFGTQYF